Each of the 17 T cell receptor beta chains below was sequenced from the same sample in a study of cytomegalovirus exposure and HLA in healthy donors. The PCR contained 60 Vbeta and 13 Jbeta primers. Profiling relied on immunoSEQ multiplex PCR, and the TCRdb table lists in-frame clones only, not all of them. The sample gives about 160,000 clones, approximately 78% of which show up once; around 0.91% is in the top ten. Sample: PBMCs. Source of these receptors: a girl between 2 and 10 years old in good health and CMV-seropositive.

This clone has just one count. The genes are TRBV19 and TRBJ2-7; 8 nucleotides line up with TRBD2. The CDR3 is made up of 15 amino acids. Germline V CDR1 and CDR2: LNHDA, SQIVND (reference sequence). V was pared by 3 bases and J by 7 bases, with 11 bases of the junction left unmatched. The CDR3 sequence is CASSMGAGGPLEQYF. The CDR3, as DNA: TGTGCCAGTAGTATGGGCGCGGGAGGCCCCTTAGAGCAGTACTTC.

CDR3 in amino acids: CASSQTSGDYNEQFF. The CDR3 DNA follows: TGTGCCAGCAGTCAAACTAGCGGGGACTACAATGAGCAGTTCTTC. The chain uses TRBV6-1 and TRBJ2-1; TRBD2 aligns across 10 bases. Germline assignment: CDR1 MNHNS and CDR2 SASEGT. Germline trimming cut 5 bases from V and 3 bases from J; bases unmatched to any gene: 4. CDR3 length equals 15 residues.

The rearrangement links TRBV10-1 to TRBJ2-7, with D possibly TRBD1 on 6 matching bases. The CDR3 contains 15 residues. CDR1 WNHNN and CDR2 SYGVQD come from the germline V gene (reference sequence). Trimming took 2 bases from V and 5 from J, leaving 16 bases between them. CDR3 nucleotide sequence: TGCGCCAGCAGTGAGGGTAGTCGGGACACCGACGAGCAGTACTTC. Translating gives CASSEGSRDTDEQYF.

The V gene is TRBV10-2, the J gene TRBJ2-2, with 12 bases aligning to TRBD2. Germline V lookup: CDR1 WSHSY, CDR2 SAAADI. The trim removed 6 bases at V and 5 bases at J, leaving 4 bases unmatched. The CDR3 contains 15 residues. CDR3 coding DNA: TGCGCCAGCAGACTAGCGGGAGGTGGAACCGGGGAGCTGTTTTTT. Protein: CASRLAGGGTGELFF.

The chain carries TRBV4-2 and TRBJ1-3, with 7 positions matching TRBD1. Germline-derived CDR1 and CDR2 are LGHNA and YNFKEQ. The CDR3 sequence is 15 residues long. With 4 bases clipped from V and 0 bases from J, the junction kept 3 bases outside the gene matches. The CDR3 sequence: CASSPGTASGNTIYF. DNA of the CDR3: TGTGCCAGCAGCCCCGGGACAGCCTCTGGAAACACCATATATTTT.

J is TRBJ1-1 and V is TRBV28; no clear D gene. Deletions cut 2 bases from V and 0 bases from J, with 7 bases between. The CDR3 consists of 14 residues. Germline CDR1 and CDR2: MDHEN and SYDVKM. The CDR3 loop is CASSLKQLNTEAFF. The CDR3 DNA reads as TGTGCCAGCAGTTTAAAACAGTTGAACACTGAAGCTTTCTTT.

The V call is TRBV19, the J call TRBJ2-1; perhaps TRBD1 as D (5 bases). Deletions cut 0 bases from V and 10 bases from J, with 10 bases between. The germline gives CDR1 LNHDA, CDR2 SQIVND (reference sequence). This CDR3 has 13 residues. CDR3 protein: CASSIDRGWEQFF. The CDR3 region has the DNA TGTGCCAGTAGTATAGATAGGGGCTGGGAGCAGTTCTTC.

This chain uses TRBV2 with TRBJ2-4, with 15 bases identical to TRBD2. V was clipped by 6 bases and J by 14 bases; unmatched bases: 14. Germline loops: CDR1 SNHLY, CDR2 FYNNEI. CDR3 length equals 16 residues. CDR3 sequence reads: CASSALRTSGRALEYF. The CDR3 DNA reads TGTGCCAGCAGCGCCCTCCGGACTAGCGGGAGGGCCCTAGAGTACTTC.

By share, this clone counts as medium-sized (0.01 to 0.1%). This chain connects TRBV6-1 to TRBJ2-6; D call uncertain. The CDR3 runs 15 residues. Germline CDR1 MNHNS, CDR2 SASEGT. With 1 base removed from V and 2 bases from J, the gap between germline ends came to 6 bases. As DNA, the CDR3 is TGTGCCAGCAGTGAAGAAGGAGCTGGGGCCAACGTCCTGACTTTC. Translated, it gives CASSEEGAGANVLTF.

V usage is TRBV28 and J usage is TRBJ2-2; a possible D gene is TRBD2 (6 bases). Germline V gives CDR1 MDHEN, CDR2 SYDVKM. The CDR3 has 16 amino acids. V shed 3 bases and J shed 4 bases, with 15 bases lying between them. CDR3 nucleotide sequence: TGTGCCAGCAGTTTCCGCGGGAAAGCGGTCACCGGGGAGCTGTTTTTT. The encoded protein is CASSFRGKAVTGELFF.

The chain has TRBV27 and TRBJ1-1; 11 bases are shared with TRBD1. The junction had 7 bases not matched to a gene; V was cut back by 5 bases and J by 5 bases. The V gene's germline CDR1 is MNHEY and CDR2 SMNVEV (reference sequence). This CDR3 is 15 amino acids long. CDR3 in DNA: TGTGCCAGCAGTACTTCCGGGACAGGGGGGACTGAAGCTTTCTTT. Encoded protein: CASSTSGTGGTEAFF.

Regarding this clone: The same CDR3 also results from other DNA sequences found in this sample. The chain links TRBV2 to TRBJ2-2; D unclear. CDR3 length: 13 residues. CDR1 is SNHLY and CDR2 is FYNNEI in the germline V gene. V lost 1 base and J lost 3, with 3 bases in between. The CDR3 loop is CASSEVDTGELFF. The CDR3 DNA sequence: TGTGCCAGCAGTGAAGTCGACACCGGGGAGCTGTTTTTT.

This clone came up a few times. V and J are TRBV19 and TRBJ1-5; D gene uncertain. This CDR3 has 13 residues. Trimming shortened V by 2 bases and J by 6 bases, and 8 bases separated the two germline ends. Germline values: CDR1 LNHDA, CDR2 SQIVND (reference sequence). Here the CDR3 reads CASSITSTQPQHF. CDR3 sequence (DNA): TGTGCCAGTAGTATAACAAGTACTCAGCCCCAGCATTTT.

CDR3 sequence reads: CASSFSGLDRVYLQSNQPQHF. CDR3 coding DNA: TGTGCCAGCAGTTTTTCGGGCCTGGACAGGGTCTATCTGCAGAGCAATCAGCCCCAGCATTTT. This chain uses TRBV27 with TRBJ1-5, with 8 nucleotides matching TRBD1. CDR1 and CDR2 (germline): MNHEY, SMNVEV (reference sequence). V shed 3 bases and J 1 base; nucleotides not matched to a gene: 20. This CDR3 is 21 amino acids long.

The chain joins TRBV2 to TRBJ1-1; 7 bases agree with TRBD1. V shed 1 base and J 2 bases; nucleotides not matched to a gene: 4. The germline V gene encodes CDR1 SNHLY and CDR2 FYNNEI. The CDR3 loop spans 15 amino acids. CDR3 in DNA: TGTGCCAGCAGTGAAGATCGACAGGGTAACACTGAAGCTTTCTTT. The encoded protein is CASSEDRQGNTEAFF.

The chain recombines TRBV5-4 with TRBJ1-2; 8 bases fit TRBD1. The CDR3 is 16 residues long. Germline values: CDR1 SGHNT, CDR2 YYREEE (reference sequence). V trimming: 7 bases; J trimming: 1 base; junction bases outside the gene matches: 12. The CDR3 loop is CASASAGGPVNYGYTF. The CDR3, as DNA: TGTGCCAGCGCCTCAGCAGGGGGCCCGGTTAACTATGGCTACACCTTC.

This sequence joins TRBV15 and TRBJ1-5; D possibly corresponds to TRBD1 (6 bases). From germline, CDR1 is LNHNV and CDR2 YYDKDF (reference sequence). The germline V and J ends were trimmed by 3 bases and 8 bases, with 20 bases remaining between them. The CDR3 has 16 amino acids. CDR3 nucleotides: TGTGCCACCAGCAGCGGGTCTACAGGGCTCAAAGAGCCCCAGCATTTT. Translated: CATSSGSTGLKEPQHF.